The clone carrying this T cell receptor (beta chain) has at least ten counts. What it binds is not known. The read falls 3 residues short of the CDR3 end, and the missing part is taken from the germline J gene. Blood came from CVID subjects not ill and not taking immunomodulatory or immunosuppressive medication. This entry comes from a study of T cell clonality in common variable immunodeficiency. Whole-study findings and limits: In common variable immunodeficiency, TCR beta chains reportedly carried fewer deletions and N-nucleotide insertions. TCRbeta clonality was increased in CVID versus healthy controls.

Repertoires were generated with immunoSEQ multiplex PCR, while TCRdb's copy carries only in-frame clones and drops some. The sample holds 20,000 to 25,000 clones, and no clone turns up only once. This CDR3 is built from 16 residues. V lost 2 bases, J lost 0 bases, and 4 bases stayed unmatched. The germline gives CDR1 SGHRS, CDR2 YFSETQ. The TCR sequence derives from a human donor with common variable immunodeficiency. Sequenced: peripheral blood mononuclear cells. The chain uses TRBV5-1 and TRBJ2-3, with 9 nucleotides matching TRBD1. The part of the CDR3 DNA that was read is TGCGCCAGCAGCTTCCACAGGGGGCCTAGCACAGATACG. It translates to CASSFHRGPSTDT. The CDR3 in full is CASSFHRGPSTDTQYF. The whole variable domain, filled in from reference TRBV5-1 and TRBJ2-3, reads KAGVTQTPRYLIKTRGQQVTLSCSPISGHRSVSWYQQTPGQGLQFLFEYFSETQRNKGNFPGRFSGRQFSNSRSEMNVSTLELGDSALYLCASSFHRGPSTDTQYFGPGTRLTVL.